The 9 T cell receptor beta chains listed next were all sequenced from one sample in a study of cytomegalovirus exposure and HLA in healthy donors. Primers included in the PCR were 60 Vbeta and 13 Jbeta primers. Sequencing used immunoSEQ multiplex PCR; TCRdb keeps in-frame clones, though not all of them. The sample has about 120,000 clones, roughly 80% seen once. Source material: PBMCs. The receptors originated from a woman aged 18-30 years in good health and CMV-seronegative.

The chain couples TRBV7-8 to TRBJ2-7, with a weak D call TRBD2 (6 bases). This CDR3 has 13 residues. Trimming took off 1 base at V and 5 bases at J, with 9 bases between the two ends. CDR1 is SGHVS, CDR2 FQNEAQ, per germline. CDR3 residues: CASSLGGVNEQYF. CDR3 DNA: TGTGCCAGCAGCTTAGGGGGGGTGAACGAGCAGTACTTC.

J is TRBJ1-5 and V is TRBV27; 8 bases map to TRBD1. From germline, CDR1 is MNHEY and CDR2 SMNVEV (reference sequence). With V trimmed by 4 bases and J by 6 bases, 8 bases remained unmatched. The CDR3 has 15 residues. CDR3 in amino acids: CASSSGQGNGQPQHF. DNA for the CDR3: TGTGCCAGCAGTTCCGGACAGGGTAATGGTCAGCCCCAGCATTTT.

The sample holds a few counts of this clone. V is TRBV5-1 and J is TRBJ1-6; 9 nucleotides align to TRBD1. V shed 4 bases and J 10 bases; nucleotides not matched to a gene: 6. The CDR3 extends over 14 amino acids. CDR1 SGHRS and CDR2 YFSETQ come from the germline V gene. CDR3 DNA sequence: TGCGCCAGCAGCATGGACAGGGGACGGTCACCCCTCCACTTT. Protein sequence: CASSMDRGRSPLHF. The whole variable domain, remainder taken from reference TRBV5-1 and TRBJ1-6, is KAGVTQTPRYLIKTRGQQVTLSCSPISGHRSVSWYQQTPGQGLQFLFEYFSETQRNKGNFPGRFSGRQFSNSRSEMNVSTLELGDSALYLCASSMDRGRSPLHFGNGTRLTVT.

The CDR3 is CASSLGDIERFF. For the CDR3, the DNA is TGCGCCAGCAGCTTGGGGGACATAGAAAGGTTCTTT. This rearrangement joins TRBV5-1 to TRBJ1-1; D perhaps matches TRBD1 (6 bases). Germline CDR1 and CDR2: SGHRS and YFSETQ. Deletions cut 0 bases from V and 14 bases from J, with 14 bases between. The CDR3 covers 12 residues.

This chain joins TRBV6-5 and TRBJ2-1, with D possibly TRBD1 on 5 matching bases. V gave up 8 bases and J gave up 2 bases, with 16 bases separating them. The germline gives CDR1 MNHEY, CDR2 SVGAGI. CDR3 length equals 15 residues. The DNA of the CDR3 is TGTGCCAGCGGCTGGGGCAGGCCAGCCTACAATGAGCAGTTCTTC. This sequence encodes CASGWGRPAYNEQFF.

The chain employs TRBV29-1 and TRBJ1-2; 10 bases match TRBD1. The V gene's germline CDR1 is SQVTM and CDR2 ANQGSEA. CDR3 length: 16 residues. V shed 6 bases, J shed 6 bases, and the junction held 16 bases outside the gene matches. In nucleotides, the CDR3 is TGCAGCGTGCCCCGCCCCCCTGGGACAGGGGAGAATGGCTACACCTTC. Amino acid sequence: CSVPRPPGTGENGYTF.

V is TRBV6-5 and J is TRBJ1-4; 8 bases agree with TRBD1. Germline trimming cut 1 base from V and 6 bases from J; bases unmatched to any gene: 4. Germline values: CDR1 MNHEY, CDR2 SVGAGI. The CDR3 is 15 amino acids. The DNA of the CDR3 is TGTGCCAGCAGTTACTTCCCGGACAGGGATGAAAAACTGTTTTTT. It codes for CASSYFPDRDEKLFF.

J is TRBJ2-3 and V is TRBV11-1; 9 bases are a match to TRBD2. CDR1 is SGHAT and CDR2 is FQDESV in the germline V gene (reference sequence). V shed 4 bases, J shed 6 bases, and the junction held 5 bases outside the gene matches. This CDR3 has 14 residues. Written as DNA, the CDR3 is TGTGCCAGCAGCTCTGGGACTAGCTGGGATACGCAGTATTTT. Translation gives CASSSGTSWDTQYF. Filled out from reference TRBV11-1 and TRBJ2-3, the complete variable domain reads EAEVAQSPRYKITEKSQAVAFWCDPISGHATLYWYRQILGQGPELLVQFQDESVVDDSQLPKDRFSAERLKGVDSTLKIQPAELGDSAMYLCASSSGTSWDTQYFGPGTRLTVL.

The J gene is TRBJ1-1, the V gene TRBV5-1; a weak D match, TRBD1 (5 bases). The V end lost 1 base, the J end lost 1 base, and 14 bases lay between the germline ends. The germline CDR1 and CDR2 sequences are SGHRS and YFSETQ. The CDR3 runs 16 residues. CDR3 amino acids: CASSLTGTLGNTEAFF. In DNA form, the CDR3 reads TGCGCCAGCAGCTTGACAGGAACCCTAGGGAACACTGAAGCTTTCTTT. Using reference TRBV5-1 and TRBJ1-1 for the parts outside the CDR3, the full variable domain is KAGVTQTPRYLIKTRGQQVTLSCSPISGHRSVSWYQQTPGQGLQFLFEYFSETQRNKGNFPGRFSGRQFSNSRSEMNVSTLELGDSALYLCASSLTGTLGNTEAFFGQGTRLTVV.